Each of the 26 T cell receptor beta chains below was sequenced from the same sample in a study of memory CD4+ T cells and cytomegalovirus serostatus. Sequenced by immunoSEQ multiplex PCR; TCRdb stores in-frame clones only, minus some. This repertoire shows about 59,000 clones, 81% found once; its top ten account for 1.1%. The sort gate was single viable CD3+CD4+CD8-CD45RO+ cells for memory CD4+ T cells. Sequencing was done on a sample of memory CD4+ T cells from blood. Receptors originate from an adult in good health and CMV-seronegative.

This clone was counted a few times. The chain recombines TRBV7-2 with TRBJ2-7; D ambiguous. V was pared by 3 bases and J by 6 bases, with 15 bases between. The CDR3 length is 14 residues. Germline assignment: CDR1 SGHTA and CDR2 FQGNSA. The CDR3 sequence is CASSFSRCSGEQYF. In DNA, the CDR3 is TGTGCCAGCAGCTTCTCAAGGTGTTCCGGCGAGCAGTACTTC.

The chain has TRBV11-2 and TRBJ2-3; D is ambiguous. Looked up from germline, CDR1 is SGHAT and CDR2 is FQNNGV. V was cut by 0 bases and J by 0 bases, with 7 bases left in between. The CDR3 has 15 residues. CDR3 bases: TGTGCCAGCAGCTTAGAACCCTTCAGCACAGATACGCAGTATTTT. Amino acids: CASSLEPFSTDTQYF. The full variable domain, its missing parts supplied by reference TRBV11-2 and TRBJ2-3, is EAGVAQSPRYKIIEKRQSVAFWCNPISGHATLYWYQQILGQGPKLLIQFQNNGVVDDSQLPKDRFSAERLKGVDSTLKIQPAKLEDSAVYLCASSLEPFSTDTQYFGPGTRLTVL.

The chain couples TRBV10-3 to TRBJ2-3; D gene unclear. The CDR3 contains 13 residues. The V gene's germline CDR1 is ENHRY and CDR2 SYGVKD. V was cut by 7 bases and J by 0 bases, with 8 bases left in between. CDR3 nucleotides: TGTGCCATCAATAAGCAGAGCACAGATACGCAGTATTTT. Its translation: CAINKQSTDTQYF.

The genes are TRBV19 and TRBJ2-1, with D possibly TRBD2 on 6 matching bases. CDR1 LNHDA and CDR2 SQIVND come from the germline V gene (reference sequence). CDR3 size: 14 residues. Trimming left V 10 bases short and J 5 bases short, with 18 bases between. The CDR3 loop reads CATLQRGGNNEQFF. The DNA for the CDR3 is TGTGCCACTTTACAACGGGGCGGGAACAATGAGCAGTTCTTC.

This chain joins TRBV7-9 and TRBJ2-2; possible D gene TRBD2, 6 bases. The CDR3 totals 13 residues. Deletions cut 5 bases from V and 7 bases from J, with 11 bases between. Germline loops: CDR1 SEHNR, CDR2 FQNEAQ (reference sequence). The CDR3 bases are TGTGCCAGCAGCCCCCGGGGGATCGGGGAGCTGTTTTTT. This sequence encodes CASSPRGIGELFF.

V gene TRBV7-3 combines with J gene TRBJ2-3, with TRBD1 matching over 9 bases. Germline lookup yields CDR1 SGHTA and CDR2 FQGTGA. The length of the CDR3 is 15 residues. The trim removed 7 bases at V and 3 bases at J, leaving 8 bases unmatched. Here the CDR3 reads CASMPGQGRTDTQYF. In nucleotides, the CDR3 is TGTGCCAGCATGCCGGGACAGGGTAGAACAGATACGCAGTATTTT.

This clone was recorded once. V gene TRBV11-2 combines with J gene TRBJ1-1; 10 positions agree with TRBD1. This CDR3 is 16 amino acids long. J was trimmed by 3 bases and V by 5 bases; bases with no gene match: 9. Germline V CDR1 and CDR2: SGHAT, FQNNGV. The CDR3 is CASSQTGGTQDTEAFF. The CDR3 coding sequence is TGTGCCAGCAGCCAGACAGGGGGCACACAGGACACTGAAGCTTTCTTT.

The V call is TRBV25-1, the J call TRBJ1-2; possible D gene TRBD1, 5 bases. The CDR3 loop spans 15 amino acids. Germline loops: CDR1 MGHDK, CDR2 SYGVNS. V lost 2 bases to trimming and J lost 4 bases, with 14 bases between them. CDR3 sequence reads: CASSESTTGFYGYTF. CDR3 in DNA: TGTGCCAGCAGTGAAAGTACAACAGGATTCTATGGCTACACCTTC.

The chain recombines TRBV6-6 with TRBJ2-3; 8 bases are shared with TRBD1. The CDR3 is made up of 16 amino acids. Germline-derived CDR1 and CDR2 are MNHNY and SVGAGI (reference sequence). Trimming removed 2 bases from V and 4 bases from J; junction bases left unmatched: 8. CDR3 nucleotide sequence: TGTGCCAGCAGTTACCCAGGACAGGGTTTAGCAGATACGCAGTATTTT. This codes for CASSYPGQGLADTQYF.

The genes are TRBV7-2 and TRBJ1-5; no clear D gene. The V end was cut by 7 bases, the J end by 6 bases, with 16 bases between. Germline lookup yields CDR1 SGHTA and CDR2 FQGNSA. The CDR3 runs to 14 residues. In DNA form, the CDR3 reads TGTGCCAGCACCGTAATGGGTGGGAGTCAGCCCCAGCATTTT. Its translation: CASTVMGGSQPQHF.

This chain uses TRBV7-2 with TRBJ2-3; TRBD1 matches at 9 bases. Germline CDR1 and CDR2: SGHTA and FQGNSA. J gave up 2 bases and V 1 base, and 10 bases lay outside the gene matches. This CDR3 has 18 residues. CDR3: CASSLVGLGTGHTDTQYF. The CDR3 DNA reads TGTGCCAGCAGCTTAGTCGGTCTCGGGACAGGGCACACAGATACGCAGTATTTT.

V gene TRBV30 combines with J gene TRBJ2-6; D remains ambiguous. This CDR3 contains 16 residues. Germline V gene data show CDR1 as GTSNPN and CDR2 as SVGIG (reference sequence). The germline V and J ends were trimmed by 0 bases and 1 base, with 10 bases remaining between them. CDR3 region: CAWSVPIGSGANVLTF. The CDR3 nucleotides read TGTGCCTGGAGTGTACCCATTGGGTCTGGGGCCAACGTCCTGACTTTC.

This rearrangement joins TRBV27 to TRBJ1-1; D is ambiguous. Germline V gives CDR1 MNHEY, CDR2 SMNVEV (reference sequence). V was clipped by 7 bases and J by 6 bases, with 15 bases between them. The CDR3 runs to 13 residues. The CDR3 sequence is CASKFNGRAEAFF. The CDR3 DNA sequence: TGTGCCAGCAAGTTTAATGGTCGGGCTGAAGCTTTCTTT.

The J gene is TRBJ1-2, the V gene TRBV18; 7 positions match TRBD1. After removal of 3 bases from V and 3 bases from J, the junction contained 10 bases not matched to a gene. The germline CDR1 and CDR2 sequences are KGHSH and LQKENI. The CDR3 has 16 residues. CDR3 sequence: CASSPTRTGGDYGYTF. The CDR3, as DNA: TGTGCCAGCTCACCGACCAGGACAGGAGGGGACTATGGCTACACCTTC.

V gene TRBV28 combines with J gene TRBJ1-2; D unresolved. There are 12 residues in the CDR3. Per germline, CDR1 MDHEN and CDR2 SYDVKM. V was shortened by 4 bases and J by 1 base, with 4 bases between the two germline ends. The CDR3 reads CASSSDNYGYTF. The CDR3 nucleotides are TGTGCCAGCAGTTCGGATAACTATGGCTACACCTTC.

In its sample, this clone was seen a few times. This chain uses TRBV6-1 with TRBJ1-4; D remains ambiguous. Germline CDR1 MNHNS, CDR2 SASEGT. This CDR3 spans 14 amino acids. V gave up 4 bases and J gave up 6 bases, with 12 bases separating them. For the CDR3, the DNA is TGTGCCAGCAGTGGAGATGCCGATGATGAAAAACTGTTTTTT. This encodes CASSGDADDEKLFF.

The chain uses TRBV7-2 and TRBJ2-1; no reliable D call. CDR3 length: 13 amino acids. The germline gives CDR1 SGHTA, CDR2 FQGNSA. Trimming cost V 4 bases and J 6 bases, with 10 bases left between them. CDR3 region: CASSYNSFNEQFF. The CDR3 region has the DNA TGTGCCAGCAGCTATAACAGCTTCAATGAGCAGTTCTTC.

The chain is built from TRBV7-9 and TRBJ1-2; D is perhaps TRBD1 (5 bases). The germline V gene encodes CDR1 SEHNR and CDR2 FQNEAQ (reference sequence). Trimming left V 10 bases short and J 3 bases short, with 18 bases between. There are 14 residues in the CDR3. This chain's CDR3 is CAILARGRDYGYTF. The CDR3 nucleotides read TGTGCCATTCTGGCAAGGGGCAGGGACTATGGCTACACCTTC.

This clone was observed a few times. The chain uses TRBV5-1 and TRBJ2-2; TRBD1 agrees at 9 bases. CDR3 length: 14 residues. From germline, CDR1 is SGHRS and CDR2 YFSETQ. The ends lost 2 bases at V and 6 bases at J; junction bases unmatched: 2. The CDR3: CASSLRQGAGELFF. DNA of the CDR3: TGCGCCAGCAGCTTACGACAGGGGGCCGGGGAGCTGTTTTTT.

The rearrangement uses TRBV11-3 and TRBJ1-4; D remains unclear. CDR1 is SGHNT and CDR2 is YENEEA in the germline V gene. Trimming shortened V by 0 bases and J by 0 bases, and 14 bases separated the two germline ends. This CDR3 has 18 amino acids. For the CDR3, the DNA is TGTGCCAGCAGCTTAGATTCAAACGGCGGAGCAACTAATGAAAAACTGTTTTTT. Protein sequence: CASSLDSNGGATNEKLFF.

V usage is TRBV7-8 and J usage is TRBJ2-1; 11 nucleotides match TRBD2. After removal of 5 bases from V and 1 base from J, the junction contained 1 base not matched to a gene. CDR1 and CDR2 (germline): SGHVS, FQNEAQ. CDR3 length equals 15 residues. CDR3 loop: CASSRTSGSYNEQFF. In DNA, the CDR3 is TGTGCCAGCAGCCGGACTAGCGGGTCCTACAATGAGCAGTTCTTC.

This clone is a singleton in its sample. This chain uses TRBV27 with TRBJ1-2; TRBD1 agrees at 9 bases. Trimming at V came to 2 bases and at J to 0 bases, leaving 7 bases not matched to a gene. There are 17 residues in the CDR3. Germline V CDR1 and CDR2: MNHEY, SMNVEV (reference sequence). The CDR3 protein is CASSLGGQGSANYGYTF. Written as DNA, the CDR3 is TGTGCCAGCAGTTTAGGGGGACAGGGTTCGGCTAACTATGGCTACACCTTC.

The chain links TRBV27 to TRBJ2-3; possible D gene TRBD2, 6 bases. Trimming pared 5 bases from V and 4 bases from J, leaving 10 bases between. The CDR3 spans 13 residues. Germline V lookup: CDR1 MNHEY, CDR2 SMNVEV (reference sequence). CDR3 loop: CASSGLASDTQYF. The DNA for the CDR3 is TGTGCCAGCAGTGGTCTAGCGTCAGATACGCAGTATTTT.

This clone showed up many times. The gene calls are TRBV21-1 and TRBJ2-7; the table gives TRBD1 as D, unverified against the DNA. TRBV21-1 is a pseudogene locus. This CDR3 is 16 amino acids long. This chain's CDR3 is CASSSNWAWSAYEQYF. In DNA, the CDR3 is TGTGCCAGCAGCAGCAACTGGGCATGGTCCGCTTACGAGCAGTACTTC.

The chain links TRBV7-2 to TRBJ2-3; D is unclear. V lost 4 bases and J 4 bases, leaving 3 bases between the germline ends. CDR3 size: 11 residues. The germline V gene encodes CDR1 SGHTA and CDR2 FQGNSA. For the CDR3, the DNA is TGTGCCAGCAGCTCCGCAGATACGCAGTATTTT. Translation: CASSSADTQYF.

This clone was detected only a few times. CDR3: CASTLTGSSYEQYF. For the CDR3, the DNA is TGTGCCAGCACTTTGACAGGGAGTAGCTACGAGCAGTACTTC. This sequence joins TRBV6-1 and TRBJ2-7, with TRBD1 matching 7 bases. CDR1 and CDR2 from the germline V gene are MNHNS and SASEGT. Unmatched junction bases numbered 9, after V lost 7 bases and J lost 3 bases. The CDR3 loop spans 14 amino acids.